This TCR beta chain stems from a study of T cells in Graves' hyperthyroidism and ophthalmopathy. What was amplified from RNA transcripts were TCR beta CDR3 regions. The HTBI primer set was used in a first-round RT-PCR of the TCR CDR3. Each CDR3 protein gets one entry after TCRdb re-called the multiplex PCR reads with MiXCR. The table includes 300,000 to 450,000 distinct CDR3 sequences, about 13% detected once. The sample holds many counts of this clonotype. On the basis of clinical symptoms, serum thyroxine and TRAb, thyroid ultrasound and orbital computed tomography, diagnoses were made. V lost 8 bases, J lost 0 bases, and 1 base stayed unmatched. This CDR3 is 12 amino acids long. Germline CDR1 is MDHEN and CDR2 is SYDVKM.

What was sequenced was blood. This clonotype was obtained from a man aged 30 to 45 with Graves' hyperthyroidism that later progressed to Graves' ophthalmopathy. V is TRBV28 and J is TRBJ2-7; 7 positions agree with TRBD1. The CDR3 here is CASWDSSYEQYF. CDR3 nucleotide sequence: TGTGCCAGCTGGGACAGCTCCTACGAGCAGTACTTC.